This T cell receptor beta chain was profiled in a study of T cells in Graves' hyperthyroidism and ophthalmopathy. Clinical symptoms, serum thyroxine and TRAb, thyroid ultrasound and orbital computed tomography were used for the diagnoses. Many counts were recorded for this clonotype. This CDR3 has 13 residues. CDR1 is SNHLY, CDR2 FYNNEI, per germline. V lost 10 bases to trimming and J lost 7 bases, with 16 bases between them. The investigators amplified TCR beta CDR3 regions from RNA transcripts. The HTBI primer set drove a first-round RT-PCR of the TCR CDR3. MiXCR, run by TCRdb on the multiplex PCR reads, gives a single entry per CDR3 protein. Found here are 300,000 to 500,000 distinct CDR3 sequences, 11% to 15% of them singletons; the top ten hold around 27%.

The V gene is TRBV2, the J gene TRBJ1-4, with a weak D call TRBD1 (5 bases). The sample consisted of blood. The sequence was collected from a man aged 50-60 years with Graves' ophthalmopathy. The CDR3 region is CATARGWAEKLFF. The CDR3 DNA is TGTGCCACCGCCCGGGGGTGGGCTGAAAAACTGTTTTTT.